This paragraph covers one T cell receptor beta chain sequence. Its cognate antigen has yet to be identified. Base qualities were left out, and no much larger clone turns up one base away. For this chain, trimming is 4 bases at the V end and 7 bases at the J end, and the number of junction bases without a gene match is 5. From the cysteine through the phenylalanine, the CDR3 covers 14 amino acids. Kept here is only the CDR3 DNA, which spans 42 bases and is read in frame from base 1. The germline V gene encodes CDR1 MDHEN and CDR2 SYDVKM. These data are taken from a study of blood T cell repertoires in COVID-19 (TCRdb year 2020). Regarding the complete study: Collaborator samples came from the United States, Italy and Spain and covered acute and convalescent phases of COVID-19. The material from the prospective study consisted of cDNA or gDNA derived from T cells, B-cell-depleted T cells, or PBMCs. The dataset comprised deeply sampled blood TCRbeta repertoires from subjects exposed to, actively infected with, or recovered from COVID-19. A freely available public database, intended as a resource for researchers studying the immune response to SARS-CoV-2, is where the repertoires were released. The samples were drawn from two sources: the first 160 participants of the ongoing ImmuneRACE study, and fewer than 1,500 subjects contributed by 6 global collaborators. Sample metadata almost always included a de-identified subject ID, COVID-19 status, age in years and sex. Where HLA class I and class II types were available, the types were taken from metadata supplied by the sample provider, not from assay-based typing. Study-wide findings and limitations: How much clinical and demographic metadata was included differed by source and by participant, and the metadata was provided uncurated.

TCRbeta CDR3 regions were amplified from genomic DNA by means of the immunoSEQ Assay, a bias-controlled multiplex PCR. Regarding the original processing steps: Within the assay, amplification of reference gene primers was used to estimate how many nucleated cells each sample contained. To quantify the absolute abundance of each unique TCRbeta CDR3 rearrangement, sequence reads were collapsed and filtered. For each sample, productive Simpson clonality was calculated by taking the square root of Simpson's diversity index across productive rearrangements. TCRdb carries this immuneACCESS record with in-frame sequences only. Its versions omit some clonotypes, under half of them owing to an unresolved V gene in the studies checked, with the rest unexplained. That table gives V, J and clone size, and the DNA gave D and trimming. This sample gives approximately 80,000 clones in total; less than 90% of them show up just once. The ten largest clones capture 9.1% of the sample.

The collaborating institutions used their own protocols to collect whole blood in K2EDTA tubes. Collaborator samples were shipped for TCRbeta analysis as frozen whole blood, isolated PBMCs, or DNA extracted from either sample type. The V and J segments used are TRBV28 and TRBJ2-2, with 8 bases aligning to TRBD1. This TCR was sampled from a human donor in a cohort sampled during active COVID-19. Sequenced material: peripheral blood. In nucleotide form, the sequence is TGTGCCAGCAGTTCGACAGGGGAAAGCGGGGAGCTGTTTTTT. This yields the protein CASSSTGESGELFF. The variable domain in full, with residues beyond the CDR3 obtained from the reference TRBV28 and TRBJ2-2 genes, is DVKVTQSSRYLVKRTGEKVFLECVQDMDHENMFWYRQDPGLGLRLIYFSYDVKMKEKGDIPEGYSVSREKKERFSLILESASTNQTSMYLCASSSTGESGELFFGEGSRLTVL.